This T cell receptor (beta chain) was identified during a study of blood T cell repertoires in COVID-19. Background on the study: From T cells, B-cell-depleted T cells, or PBMCs came the material, which was cDNA or gDNA.

The CDR3 has 14 residues. With 6 bases removed from V and 3 bases from J, the gap between germline ends came to 11 bases. Germline lookup yields CDR1 SNHLY and CDR2 FYNNEI. Data came from immunoSEQ multiplex PCR; TCRdb stores just in-frame clones and leaves some out. The profile shows 350,000 to 400,000 clones, about 90% of them singletons. Followed over time, Seattle patients had been enrolled while infection was active. Sequences were obtained from peripheral blood. The receptor's source is a woman aged 30 to 39 with COVID-19, enrolled during active disease. The J gene is TRBJ1-4, the V gene TRBV2; D is perhaps TRBD1 (6 bases). The DNA of the CDR3 is TGTGCCAGCAGCACAGGGTGGGCTAATGAAAAACTGTTTTTT. Encoded protein: CASSTGWANEKLFF.